This T cell receptor (beta chain) was observed in a study of cytomegalovirus exposure and HLA in healthy donors. As for the study in general: Of around 400 genotyped donors, roughly 80% grouped in the Caucasian-associated ancestry cluster. Whole-study findings and limits: Despite most TCR sequences being rare, some public TCRs occurred in many donors. The study had only CMV serostatus as immune exposure information. DRB1 showed the most TCR associations and HLA-C the fewest in a later analysis, as rates varied by HLA locus.

The PCR ran on 60 Vbeta and 13 Jbeta primers. Only in-frame clones appear in the TCRdb table, and some are missing; sequencing was by immunoSEQ multiplex PCR. The data contain over 100,000 clones, approximately 66% of them seen just once; the ten biggest clones take up less than 9%. As regards this clone: Its antigen is as yet unknown.

This clonotype was obtained from a woman aged 40 to 49 in good health and CMV-seropositive. The source material was PBMCs.

CDR3 protein: CASSPGDGYTF. The CDR3 coding sequence is TGTGCCAGCTCACCCGGGGATGGCTACACCTTC. The V call is TRBV18, the J call TRBJ1-2; no reliable D call. Per germline, CDR1 KGHSH and CDR2 LQKENI. CDR3 length equals 11 residues. Trimming took 3 bases from V and 6 from J, leaving 5 bases between them.